This T cell receptor beta chain is drawn from a study of beta chain features in type 1 diabetes. About the study: Patients were similar to healthy donors in age and gender (as well as in cell yields). Study-level findings and limits: In patients and controls equally, PCR might favor templates that are shorter. Highly expressing activated T cells could be over-counted with a cDNA template. People with Type 1 diabetes carried modestly yet significantly shorter TCRB CDR3s in all four CD4+ subsets.

The germline V gene has CDR1 LGHNA and CDR2 YNFKEQ. V trimming: 1 base; J trimming: 5 bases; junction bases outside the gene matches: 8. CDR3 length equals 17 residues. Every bit of the isolated RNA underwent reverse transcription, so sequencing read expressed TCRB transcripts. Data came from immunoSEQ multiplex PCR; TCRdb stores just in-frame clones and leaves some out. This sample has 970,000 or so clones, with around a sixth found just once. This clone was seen more than once but under ten times. Antigen unknown. The chain joins TRBV4-2 to TRBJ2-1, with TRBD2 identical over 10 bases. The sequence derives from a young woman in good health. What was sequenced was naive CD4+ T cells from blood. CDR3 DNA: TGTGCCAGCAGCCAAGCGAGCATAGCGGGAGGACACAATGAGCAGTTCTTC. Translation gives CASSQASIAGGHNEQFF.